Listed below are T cell receptor beta chains from one sample, sequenced in a study of T-cell reconstitution after alpha-beta-depleted transplantation in children. TCRdb used MiXCR to reprocess the PCR reads, holding one entry per CDR3 protein. Of approximately 110,000 distinct CDR3 sequences listed, 20% to 25% are singletons. Sequenced material: PBMCs, mostly from graft donor cells, taken 180 days after TCRalphabeta/CD19-depleted stem cell transplant. The receptors originated from a male patient aged 2 to 10 who had a stem cell transplant for chronic granulomatous disease, so the T cells may come from the graft donor. CDR3s include the opening cysteine and the closing phenylalanine or tryptophan. Each record gives: clone size, D gene, J gene, V gene, CDR3 DNA, CDR3 protein. The D gene is left open where the match is weak. Clone size, where shown, is once, few, many, or a class for clones that have expanded.

clone_size: once
d_call: NA
j_call: TRBJ1-3
v_call: TRBV19
cdr3_nt: TGTGCCGGAGGGTTTTCAGGAAACACCATATATTTT
cdr3_aa: CAGGFSGNTIYF

clone_size: many
d_call: NA
j_call: TRBJ1-1
v_call: TRBV29-1
cdr3_nt: TGCAGCGTTGAGGCAGGTGGGGGGGCTTTCTTT
cdr3_aa: CSVEAGGGAFF

clone_size: many
d_call: NA
j_call: TRBJ2-1
v_call: TRBV5-1
cdr3_nt: TGCGCCAGCAGCTTGCTTACTAGTACGTACAATGAGCAGTTCTTC
cdr3_aa: CASSLLTSTYNEQFF

clone_size: many
d_call: NA
j_call: TRBJ1-5
v_call: TRBV27
cdr3_nt: TGTGCCAGCAGTCGAGGGAATCAGCCCCAGCATTTT
cdr3_aa: CASSRGNQPQHF

clone_size: NA
d_call: NA
j_call: TRBJ2-7
v_call: TRBV5-1
cdr3_nt: TGCGCCAGCAGCTTCCGACAGGGAGGTAACGAGCAGTACTTC
cdr3_aa: CASSFRQGGNEQYF

clone_size: few
d_call: NA
j_call: TRBJ1-5
v_call: TRBV20-1
cdr3_nt: TGCAGTGCCCATCGGGGGGGAGATCAGCCCCAGCATTTT
cdr3_aa: CSAHRGGDQPQHF

clone_size: NA
d_call: TRBD2
j_call: TRBJ2-1
v_call: TRBV10-3
cdr3_nt: TGTGCCAGGAGCGGGGAAACATCCTACAATGAGCAGTTCTTC
cdr3_aa: CARSGETSYNEQFF

clone_size: NA
d_call: NA
j_call: TRBJ2-1
v_call: TRBV5-1
cdr3_nt: TGCGCCAGCAGCTTGAGTCAGGTCGGCCACAATGAGCAGTTCTTC
cdr3_aa: CASSLSQVGHNEQFF

clone_size: NA
d_call: TRBD1
j_call: TRBJ2-3
v_call: TRBV7-6
cdr3_nt: TGTGCCAGCAGCCCCGGGACAGGGGATACGCAGTATTTT
cdr3_aa: CASSPGTGDTQYF

clone_size: few
d_call: TRBD2
j_call: TRBJ2-3
v_call: TRBV20-1
cdr3_nt: TGCAGTGCTAGTACTAGCGGGAGTTTGGATACGCAGTATTTT
cdr3_aa: CSASTSGSLDTQYF

clone_size: many
d_call: TRBD2
j_call: TRBJ2-5
v_call: TRBV7-9
cdr3_nt: TGTGCCAGCAGCGGGCTAGCGGGATATTCCGGCGAGACCCAGTACTTC
cdr3_aa: CASSGLAGYSGETQYF

clone_size: many
d_call: NA
j_call: TRBJ2-7
v_call: TRBV20-1
cdr3_nt: TGCAGTGCTAGATCCGGCGTCTCCTACGAGCAGTACTTC
cdr3_aa: CSARSGVSYEQYF

clone_size: NA
d_call: NA
j_call: TRBJ2-6
v_call: TRBV20-1
cdr3_nt: TGCAGTGCTAGAGGTCTCTACTCTGGGGCCAACGTCCTGACTTTC
cdr3_aa: CSARGLYSGANVLTF

clone_size: many
d_call: TRBD2
j_call: TRBJ2-1
v_call: TRBV20-1
cdr3_nt: TGCAGTGCTAGAGATGGGGCTAGCGGGAGAAATGAGCAGTTCTTC
cdr3_aa: CSARDGASGRNEQFF

clone_size: NA
d_call: NA
j_call: TRBJ2-3
v_call: TRBV4-3
cdr3_nt: TGCGCCAGCAGCCAAGATGCCCAGAACACAGATACGCAGTATTTT
cdr3_aa: CASSQDAQNTDTQYF

clone_size: few
d_call: NA
j_call: TRBJ1-6
v_call: TRBV5-1
cdr3_nt: TGCGCCAGCAGCTTGGTTTCGGGGACCAATTCACCCCTCCACTTT
cdr3_aa: CASSLVSGTNSPLHF

clone_size: NA
d_call: TRBD1
j_call: TRBJ1-2
v_call: TRBV20-1
cdr3_nt: TGCAGTGCTAGGGGGGACAGGGCCGAAGGAGGCTACACCTTC
cdr3_aa: CSARGDRAEGGYTF

clone_size: NA
d_call: TRBD1
j_call: TRBJ2-3
v_call: TRBV12-3/TRBV12-4
cdr3_nt: TGTGCCAGCAGCTCCGGACAGGGGGGAGCGGGCGTTCGCACAGATACGCAGTATTTT
cdr3_aa: CASSSGQGGAGVRTDTQYF

clone_size: many
d_call: NA
j_call: TRBJ2-7
v_call: TRBV29-1
cdr3_nt: TGCAGCGCCCTAGGGACACACTACGAGCAGTACTTC
cdr3_aa: CSALGTHYEQYF

clone_size: many
d_call: TRBD2
j_call: TRBJ2-7
v_call: TRBV20-1
cdr3_nt: TGCAGTGCTGGACTAGCGGGGCGCACCTCCTACGAGCAGTACTTC
cdr3_aa: CSAGLAGRTSYEQYF

clone_size: NA
d_call: TRBD2
j_call: TRBJ2-7
v_call: TRBV7-6
cdr3_nt: TGTGCCAGCAGCTCGAGTCGACTAGCGGGCTACGAGCAGTACTTC
cdr3_aa: CASSSSRLAGYEQYF

clone_size: few
d_call: TRBD1
j_call: TRBJ1-1
v_call: TRBV20-1
cdr3_nt: TGCAGTGCTAGGGGACAGGGTGGAACTGAAGCTTTCTTT
cdr3_aa: CSARGQGGTEAFF

clone_size: NA
d_call: TRBD2
j_call: TRBJ2-1
v_call: TRBV7-9
cdr3_nt: TGTGCCAGCAGCCCCCGAGCGGGAGGGAATTACAATGAGCAGTTCTTC
cdr3_aa: CASSPRAGGNYNEQFF

clone_size: few
d_call: NA
j_call: TRBJ2-7
v_call: TRBV5-1
cdr3_nt: TGCGCCAGCAGCTTGGGAAGGACCCCGCAACGGTACGAGCAGTACTTC
cdr3_aa: CASSLGRTPQRYEQYF

clone_size: many
d_call: TRBD2
j_call: TRBJ2-7
v_call: TRBV9
cdr3_nt: TGTGCCAGCAGCGTAGTAGCGGGAGCTGGCGAGCAGTACTTC
cdr3_aa: CASSVVAGAGEQYF

clone_size: NA
d_call: NA
j_call: TRBJ1-2
v_call: TRBV12-3/TRBV12-4
cdr3_nt: TGTGCCAGCAGTTACCGGACAGTTAACTATGGCTACACCTTC
cdr3_aa: CASSYRTVNYGYTF

clone_size: many
d_call: NA
j_call: TRBJ2-5
v_call: TRBV4-3
cdr3_nt: TGCGCCAGCAGCCAAGGCGGGGGCGAGGGTGAGACCCAGTACTTC
cdr3_aa: CASSQGGGEGETQYF

clone_size: few
d_call: NA
j_call: TRBJ2-5
v_call: TRBV12-3/TRBV12-4
cdr3_nt: TGTGCCAGCAGTCCCGGGGCTGTTTTAGAGACCCAGTACTTC
cdr3_aa: CASSPGAVLETQYF